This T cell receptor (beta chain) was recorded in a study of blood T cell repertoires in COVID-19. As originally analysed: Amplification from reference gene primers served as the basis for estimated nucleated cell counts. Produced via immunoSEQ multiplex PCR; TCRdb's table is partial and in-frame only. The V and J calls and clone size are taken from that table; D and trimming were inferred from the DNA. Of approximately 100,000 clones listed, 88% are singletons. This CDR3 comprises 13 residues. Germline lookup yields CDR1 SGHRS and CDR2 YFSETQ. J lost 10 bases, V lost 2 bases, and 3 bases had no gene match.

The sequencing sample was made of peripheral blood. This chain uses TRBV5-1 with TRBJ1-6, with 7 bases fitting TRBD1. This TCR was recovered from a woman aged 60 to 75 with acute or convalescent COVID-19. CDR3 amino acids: CASSFDRDSPLHF. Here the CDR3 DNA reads TGCGCCAGCAGCTTCGACAGGGACTCACCCCTCCACTTT.